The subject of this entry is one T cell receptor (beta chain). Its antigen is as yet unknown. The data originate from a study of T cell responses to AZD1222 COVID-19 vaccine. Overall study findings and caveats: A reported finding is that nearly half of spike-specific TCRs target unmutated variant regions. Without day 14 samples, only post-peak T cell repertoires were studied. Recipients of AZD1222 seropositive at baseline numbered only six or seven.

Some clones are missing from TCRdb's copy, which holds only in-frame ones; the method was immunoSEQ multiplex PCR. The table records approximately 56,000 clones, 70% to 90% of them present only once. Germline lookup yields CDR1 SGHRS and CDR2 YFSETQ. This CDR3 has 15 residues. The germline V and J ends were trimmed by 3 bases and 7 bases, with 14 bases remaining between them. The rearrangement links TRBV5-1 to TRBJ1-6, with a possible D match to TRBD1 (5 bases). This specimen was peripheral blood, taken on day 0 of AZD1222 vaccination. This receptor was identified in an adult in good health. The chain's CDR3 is CASSSTGTENSPLHF. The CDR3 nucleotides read TGCGCCAGCAGCTCGACCGGGACCGAGAATTCACCCCTCCACTTT. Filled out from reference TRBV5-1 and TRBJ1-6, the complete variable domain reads KAGVTQTPRYLIKTRGQQVTLSCSPISGHRSVSWYQQTPGQGLQFLFEYFSETQRNKGNFPGRFSGRQFSNSRSEMNVSTLELGDSALYLCASSSTGTENSPLHFGNGTRLTVT.